This paragraph covers one TCR beta chain sequence. Only in-frame clones appear in the TCRdb table, and some are missing; sequencing was by immunoSEQ multiplex PCR. This table has millions of clones, more than 85% appearing once. The data were obtained in a study of shared clonotypes between healthy human individuals. Germline V gene sequence: CDR1 SGHAT, CDR2 FQNNGV. The CDR3 consists of 16 residues. V shed 4 bases, J shed 2 bases, and the junction held 4 bases outside the gene matches. The chain carries TRBV11-2 and TRBJ2-5; 13 positions match TRBD2. Sequenced input: naive CD4+ T cells from PBMCs. Stated subset: CD45RA+ positively selected. The source is a young man in good health. Some clones in this sample may be carry-over from other donors' samples. CDR3 bases: TGTGCCAGCAGCTCCAGACTAGCGGGAGGTCAAGAGACCCAGTACTTC. Translated, it gives CASSSRLAGGQETQYF.